These 4 T cell receptor beta chains share one sample of origin, sequenced in a study of blood T cell repertoires in COVID-19. The protocol was immunoSEQ multiplex PCR, while the TCRdb copy is restricted to in-frame clones and leaves out a portion. The table shows 350,000 to 450,000 clones, with roughly 90% occurring only once. Sequencing input: PBMCs or T cells enriched from blood (not recorded which). The receptors stem from a woman aged 40 to 50 who had been exposed to COVID-19.

This clone was seen a few times. V gene TRBV9 combines with J gene TRBJ2-1; D is unclear. V lost 3 bases and J 8 bases, leaving 6 bases between the germline ends. The CDR3 spans 11 residues. The germline CDR1 and CDR2 sequences are SGDLS and YYNGEE. CDR3 nucleotide sequence: TGTGCCAGCAGCGCCCTACATGAGCAGTTCTTC. Translation gives CASSALHEQFF.

The genes are TRBV2 and TRBJ1-3; maybe TRBD1 (6 bases). The length of the CDR3 is 18 residues. Germline loops: CDR1 SNHLY, CDR2 FYNNEI. The V and J ends lost 2 bases and 0 bases respectively, with 17 bases between them. As DNA, the CDR3 is TGTGCCAGCAGTGAATCTGGACAGTTCTTAACCTCTGGAAACACCATATATTTT. Amino acids: CASSESGQFLTSGNTIYF.

J is TRBJ1-6 and V is TRBV12-3 or TRBV12-4; D is undetermined. The length of the CDR3 is 12 residues. V shed 5 bases and J shed 10 bases, with 9 bases lying between them. The chain's CDR3 is CASSRSSSPLHF. Here the CDR3 DNA reads TGTGCCAGCAGTCGCAGTTCGTCACCCCTCCACTTT.

The V and J genes are TRBV30 and TRBJ1-2; D not certain. Germline V gene data show CDR1 as GTSNPN and CDR2 as SVGIG (reference sequence). The CDR3 runs to 12 residues. The CDR3, as DNA: TGTGGACTGTCCCTACGAGTTTATGGCTACACCTTC. This gives the protein CGLSLRVYGYTF.